This T cell receptor beta chain came from a study of T cell repertoires in ileal Crohn's disease. Study results and caveats: Clonality above 26.8% at surgery always came with endoscopic recurrence.

Details on this clone: The antigen remains undetermined.

Produced via immunoSEQ multiplex PCR; TCRdb's table is partial and in-frame only. The sample has about 14,000 clones; about 70% are singletons. Germline loops: CDR1 LNHNV, CDR2 YYDKDF (reference sequence). This CDR3 spans 17 amino acids. Trimming took 0 bases from V and 3 from J, leaving 15 bases between them. The TCR originated in an adult with Crohn's disease. The V and J genes are TRBV15 and TRBJ1-5; no firm D call. Sequencing input: ileal tissue. CDR3 sequence (DNA): TGTGCCACCAGCAGAGAGAAGGACCCCTGGTTCAATCAGCCCCAGCATTTT. It specifies CATSREKDPWFNQPQHF.